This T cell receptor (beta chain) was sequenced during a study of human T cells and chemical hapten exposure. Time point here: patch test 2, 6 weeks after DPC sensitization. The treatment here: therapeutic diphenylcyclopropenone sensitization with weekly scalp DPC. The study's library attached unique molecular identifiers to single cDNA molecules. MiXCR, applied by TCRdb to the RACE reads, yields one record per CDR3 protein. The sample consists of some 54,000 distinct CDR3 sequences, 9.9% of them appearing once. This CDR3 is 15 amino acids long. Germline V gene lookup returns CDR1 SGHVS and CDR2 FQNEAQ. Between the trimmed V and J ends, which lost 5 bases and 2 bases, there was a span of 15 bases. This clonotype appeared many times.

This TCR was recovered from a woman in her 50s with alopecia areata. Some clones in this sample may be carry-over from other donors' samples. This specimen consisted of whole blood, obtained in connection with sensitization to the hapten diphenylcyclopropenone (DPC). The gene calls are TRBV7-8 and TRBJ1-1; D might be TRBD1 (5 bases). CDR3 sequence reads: CASSGVGGGNTEAFF. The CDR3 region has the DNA TGTGCCAGCAGCGGAGTTGGGGGAGGAAACACTGAAGCTTTCTTT.